This entry lists 15 T cell receptor beta chains sequenced from one sample in a study of blood T cell repertoires in COVID-19. Here immunoSEQ multiplex PCR was the method, and the copy in TCRdb shows in-frame clones only, minus some. The top ten clones hold around 5% of a sample with a few hundred thousand clones, roughly four fifths of them seen once. The sequenced sample consisted of PBMCs or T cells enriched from blood (not recorded which). Every receptor here comes from a man aged 40-55 years who had been exposed to COVID-19.

This clone has a single count. The rearrangement links TRBV6-5 to TRBJ2-3; D remains ambiguous. CDR3 size: 15 residues. Trimming cost V 6 bases and J 6 bases, with 19 bases left between them. CDR1 and CDR2 (germline): MNHEY, SVGAGI. This CDR3 reads CASSPTPSSEDTQYF. The CDR3 bases are TGTGCCAGCAGCCCAACCCCCTCTAGTGAGGATACGCAGTATTTT.

This clone was seen only a few times. No DNA is shown, since the ends of the CDR3 on it are uncertain; the CDR3 is the one TCRdb lists. This chain links TRBV11-3 with TRBJ1-2. From germline, CDR1 is SGHNT and CDR2 YENEEA. The CDR3 is 12 residues long, counting both termini. The CDR3 is CASSLAFGDGSF.

The rearrangement uses TRBV2 and TRBJ1-5; D call uncertain. CDR1 SNHLY and CDR2 FYNNEI come from the germline V gene. V gave up 0 bases and J gave up 9 bases, with 15 bases separating them. The CDR3 has 15 residues. This chain's CDR3 is CASSEADGRITPQHF. CDR3 bases: TGTGCCAGCAGTGAAGCCGATGGGCGCATTACGCCCCAGCATTTT.

The J gene is TRBJ2-1, the V gene TRBV9, with 7 bases fitting TRBD1. Germline lookup yields CDR1 SGDLS and CDR2 YYNGEE. J was trimmed by 3 bases and V by 3 bases; bases with no gene match: 3. The CDR3 consists of 14 residues. This CDR3 reads CASSAGDSYNEQFF. CDR3 DNA sequence: TGTGCCAGCAGCGCCGGGGACAGCTACAATGAGCAGTTCTTC.

The chain joins TRBV6-5 to TRBJ2-7, with TRBD2 as a possible D gene (5 bases). This CDR3 has 15 residues. V was shortened by 6 bases and J by 0 bases, with 15 bases between the two germline ends. Germline V CDR1 and CDR2: MNHEY, SVGAGI. The CDR3 loop is CASRQSSGFSYEQYF. The CDR3, as DNA: TGTGCCAGCAGGCAATCGTCGGGGTTCTCCTACGAGCAGTACTTC.

This chain joins TRBV30 and TRBJ2-5; D unclear. The CDR3 sequence is 15 residues long. V lost 2 bases and J 2 bases, leaving 15 bases between the germline ends. In germline, CDR1 is GTSNPN, CDR2 SVGIG (reference sequence). In DNA form, the CDR3 reads TGTGCCTGGAGTCCTGTGACTGGTAGACAAGAGACCCAGTACTTC. Protein product: CAWSPVTGRQETQYF.

V is TRBV7-9 and J is TRBJ2-7; tentatively, D is TRBD1 (6 bases). The CDR3 runs to 15 residues. The germline V gene encodes CDR1 SEHNR and CDR2 FQNEAQ (reference sequence). V shed 1 base and J shed 5 bases, with 15 bases lying between them. In DNA, the CDR3 is TGTGCCAGCAGCTTAGATGAGTACAGGGTGAACGAGCAGTACTTC. It encodes CASSLDEYRVNEQYF.

This clone was counted only a few times. This chain uses TRBV4-1 with TRBJ2-1; TRBD2 might be the D (6 bases). Trimming left V 0 bases short and J 5 bases short, with 14 bases between. The length of the CDR3 is 16 residues. Germline V gene sequence: CDR1 MGHRA, CDR2 YSYEKL. The CDR3 here is CASSQDRAGPDNEQFF. The CDR3, as DNA: TGCGCCAGCAGCCAAGACCGGGCGGGACCTGACAATGAGCAGTTCTTC.

The chain links TRBV6-2 or TRBV6-3 to TRBJ1-4; D call uncertain. V shed 5 bases and J shed 2 bases, with 12 bases lying between them. The CDR3 has 15 residues. In germline, CDR1 is MNHEY, CDR2 SVGEGT. The CDR3 DNA follows: TGTGCCAGCAGTCCCTATGGAGGGACTAATGAAAAACTGTTTTTT. It codes for CASSPYGGTNEKLFF.

Regarding this clone: In the same sample, other DNA sequences code for this CDR3. The chain uses TRBV19 and TRBJ1-1; D is ambiguous. The V gene lost 5 bases and the J gene lost 1 base, with 8 bases spanning the gap. The CDR3 has 13 amino acids. CDR1 is LNHDA and CDR2 is SQIVND in the germline V gene (reference sequence). CDR3 region: CASSRTWNTEAFF. The DNA of the CDR3 is TGTGCCAGTAGTCGAACTTGGAACACTGAAGCTTTCTTT.

The gene calls are TRBV14 and TRBJ2-3; D is unresolved. The length of the CDR3 is 11 residues. The ends were cut back, 10 bases at V and 6 bases at J, with 11 bases in the middle. From germline, CDR1 is SGHDN and CDR2 FVKESK. CDR3 amino acids: CATAVSDTQYF. CDR3 nucleotide sequence: TGTGCCACGGCGGTCTCCGATACGCAGTATTTT.

The rearrangement joins TRBV30 to TRBJ1-2; 8 bases match TRBD1. V lost 4 bases, J lost 6 bases, and 10 bases stayed unmatched. The CDR3 spans 14 residues. Germline CDR1 reads GTSNPN; CDR2 reads SVGIG (reference sequence). The CDR3 protein is CAWTATGAGDGYTF. CDR3 coding DNA: TGTGCCTGGACCGCGACAGGGGCCGGTGATGGCTACACCTTC.

This clone was found once. The V gene is TRBV5-1, the J gene TRBJ1-2, with TRBD1 matching over 11 bases. This CDR3 region has 15 residues. The germline gives CDR1 SGHRS, CDR2 YFSETQ. V lost 4 bases and J lost 4; bases outside the gene matches: 6. This CDR3 reads CASSSSGTGGYGYTF. The CDR3 bases are TGCGCCAGCAGCAGTTCCGGGACAGGGGGCTATGGCTACACCTTC.

This clone was seen once. V usage is TRBV3-1 (or the pseudogene TRBV3-2) and J usage is TRBJ1-3, with unresolved D. The CDR3 has 14 amino acids. Germline lookup yields CDR1 LGHDT and CDR2 YNNKEL (reference sequence). Trimming removed 4 bases at V and 1 base at J, with 8 bases between. CDR3 sequence: CASSLGGSGNTIYF. The DNA of the CDR3 is TGTGCCAGCAGCCTCGGAGGGTCTGGAAACACCATATATTTT.

The chain combines TRBV4-2 with TRBJ2-2, with D perhaps matching TRBD2 (5 bases). In germline, CDR1 is LGHNA, CDR2 YNFKEQ. The CDR3 has 15 residues. V lost 2 bases, J lost 6 bases, and 13 bases lay in between. As DNA, the CDR3 is TGTGCCAGCAGCCAAAGGACTCCCGTCGCCGGGGAGCTGTTTTTT. It codes for CASSQRTPVAGELFF.